One sample yielded the 28 T cell receptor beta chains listed below, sequenced in a study of T cell responses to AZD1222 COVID-19 vaccine. Data came from immunoSEQ multiplex PCR; TCRdb stores just in-frame clones and leaves some out. The sample lists 130,000 to 150,000 clones, 92% seen once, with under 2% in the top ten. The sequenced sample was peripheral blood, obtained on day 0 of AZD1222 vaccination. The receptors shown here come from an adult in good health.

The chain links TRBV2 to TRBJ2-7; D might be TRBD1 (5 bases). The CDR3 is made up of 12 amino acids. The germline V gene has CDR1 SNHLY and CDR2 FYNNEI. Trimming left V 6 bases short and J 4 bases short, with 10 bases between. CDR3 sequence: CASSRTNYEQYF. The CDR3 bases are TGTGCCAGCAGCCGGACAAATTACGAGCAGTACTTC. The full variable domain, its missing parts supplied by reference TRBV2 and TRBJ2-7, is EPEVTQTPSHQVTQMGQEVILRCVPISNHLYFYWYRQILGQKVEFLVSFYNNEISEKSEIFDDQFSVERPDGSNFTLKIRSTKLEDSAMYFCASSRTNYEQYFGPGTRLTVT.

The V and J genes are TRBV24-1 and TRBJ2-3, with 7 nucleotides matching TRBD1. With 0 bases clipped from V and 1 base from J, the junction kept 3 bases outside the gene matches. The V gene's germline CDR1 is KGHDR and CDR2 SFDVKD. There are 16 residues in the CDR3. The CDR3: CATSDLPGTGTDTQYF. CDR3 coding DNA: TGTGCCACCAGTGATTTGCCCGGGACAGGCACAGATACGCAGTATTTT.

DNA for the CDR3: TGTGCCAGCAGCCAAGTGGGCTACGAGCAGTACTTC. Translated: CASSQVGYEQYF. The V call is TRBV3-1 (or the pseudogene TRBV3-2), the J call TRBJ2-7; unclear D gene. The CDR3 loop spans 12 amino acids. In germline, CDR1 is LGHDT, CDR2 YNNKEL (reference sequence). V was trimmed by 1 base and J by 3 bases, leaving 4 bases between them.

V gene TRBV18 combines with J gene TRBJ1-2; D gene uncertain. The CDR3 covers 16 residues. V was trimmed by 2 bases and J by 4 bases, leaving 17 bases between them. The germline V gene encodes CDR1 KGHSH and CDR2 LQKENI. The chain's CDR3 is CASSPDVRTDSYGYTF. The DNA of the CDR3 is TGTGCCAGCTCACCAGATGTCCGGACGGACTCCTATGGCTACACCTTC. Filled out from reference TRBV18 and TRBJ1-2, the complete variable domain reads NAGVMQNPRHLVRRRGQEARLRCSPMKGHSHVYWYRQLPEEGLKFMVYLQKENIIDESGMPKERFSAEFPKEGPSILRIQQVVRGDSAAYFCASSPDVRTDSYGYTFGSGTRLTVV.

The J gene is TRBJ2-1, the V gene TRBV10-3, with 12 bases fitting TRBD2. The CDR3 runs 21 residues. V lost 0 bases to trimming and J lost 8 bases; unmatched junction nucleotides: 20. Germline values: CDR1 ENHRY, CDR2 SYGVKD. The chain's CDR3 is CAISESGASGGAPGEDDEQFF. The CDR3 DNA reads TGTGCCATCAGTGAGTCGGGCGCTAGCGGGGGGGCCCCGGGGGAGGATGATGAGCAGTTCTTC.

The rearrangement joins TRBV9 to TRBJ1-2, with D unresolved. CDR3 size: 14 residues. CDR1 and CDR2 from the germline V gene are SGDLS and YYNGEE. V lost 0 bases, J lost 6 bases, and 12 bases lay in between. For the CDR3, the DNA is TGTGCCAGCAGCGTAGGCCGGGGATACGATGGCTACACCTTC. This sequence encodes CASSVGRGYDGYTF.

V and J are TRBV18 and TRBJ1-1; D is undetermined. V was pared by 4 bases and J by 6 bases, with 15 bases between. Germline-derived CDR1 and CDR2 are KGHSH and LQKENI. The CDR3 length is 14 residues. CDR3 residues: CASSLRRDNAEAFF. The CDR3 DNA reads as TGTGCCAGCTCACTACGGCGGGATAACGCTGAAGCTTTCTTT.

The chain combines TRBV5-1 with TRBJ2-7, with D unresolved. This CDR3 is built from 11 residues. V lost 2 bases and J 3 bases, leaving 3 bases between the germline ends. The germline gives CDR1 SGHRS, CDR2 YFSETQ. CDR3 nucleotide sequence: TGCGCCAGCAGCTTAAACTACGAGCAGTACTTC. Translating gives CASSLNYEQYF.

The chain employs TRBV9 and TRBJ1-3; unclear D gene. The CDR3 extends over 14 amino acids. The V gene lost 4 bases and the J gene lost 3 bases, with 11 bases spanning the gap. Germline lookup yields CDR1 SGDLS and CDR2 YYNGEE. CDR3 bases: TGTGCCAGCAGCCCGGCAACGGTTGGAAACACCATATATTTT. Its protein is CASSPATVGNTIYF. Combining the CDR3 with reference TRBV9 and TRBJ1-3 gives the whole variable domain DSGVTQTPKHLITATGQRVTLRCSPRSGDLSVYWYQQSLDQGLQFLIQYYNGEERAKGNILERFSAQQFPDLHSELNLSSLELGDSALYFCASSPATVGNTIYFGEGSWLTVV.

The chain is built from TRBV5-1 and TRBJ2-3; D gene unclear. CDR3 length: 12 residues. Germline V gene lookup returns CDR1 SGHRS and CDR2 YFSETQ. Trimming shortened V by 4 bases and J by 6 bases, and 9 bases separated the two germline ends. In nucleotides, the CDR3 is TGCGCCAGCAGCAAGACCCTGGATACGCAGTATTTT. This gives the protein CASSKTLDTQYF.

The rearrangement joins TRBV7-6 to TRBJ2-5; TRBD2 might be the D (7 bases). The CDR3 is made up of 15 amino acids. Germline assignment: CDR1 SGHVS and CDR2 FNYEAQ. Between the trimmed V and J ends, which lost 1 base and 5 bases, there was a span of 14 bases. CDR3 nucleotides: TGTGCCAGCAGCTTAGAGGGGGGGTACTCGGAGACCCAGTACTTC. Translation gives CASSLEGGYSETQYF.

The CDR3 region has the DNA TGTGCCAGCTCAAGATTGGACAGGGACTATGGCTACACCTTC. As protein: CASSRLDRDYGYTF. The rearrangement uses TRBV18 and TRBJ1-2, with TRBD1 identical over 8 bases. The length of the CDR3 is 14 residues. Germline V gene data show CDR1 as KGHSH and CDR2 as LQKENI. The V segment lost 5 bases and the J segment 3 bases; nucleotides outside the gene matches: 5.

The genes are TRBV4-1 and TRBJ2-1; TRBD1 is a possible D gene (5 bases). This CDR3 is built from 12 residues. Germline V gene sequence: CDR1 MGHRA, CDR2 YSYEKL. The ends were cut back, 1 base at V and 13 bases at J, with 11 bases in the middle. The CDR3 is CASSQGFGAQFF. The CDR3 DNA follows: TGCGCCAGCAGCCAAGGATTTGGGGCACAGTTCTTC.

This sequence joins TRBV11-3 and TRBJ2-3; D gene uncertain. Trimming pared 0 bases from V and 6 bases from J, leaving 7 bases between. Germline V gene data show CDR1 as SGHNT and CDR2 as YENEEA. The CDR3 contains 13 residues. The CDR3 DNA is TGTGCCAGCAGCTTAGATTTCGGTGATACGCAGTATTTT. Residues: CASSLDFGDTQYF.

The chain employs TRBV7-2 and TRBJ1-2; D unresolved. The CDR3 extends over 12 amino acids. The V gene's germline CDR1 is SGHTA and CDR2 FQGNSA. The V end lost 1 base, the J end lost 7 bases, and 7 bases lay between the germline ends. The CDR3 loop is CASSLDGFGYTF. For the CDR3, the DNA is TGTGCCAGCAGCTTAGACGGCTTTGGCTACACCTTC.

V usage is TRBV12-5 and J usage is TRBJ1-2, with 9 positions matching TRBD1. Germline CDR1 LGHNT, CDR2 FRNRAP. This CDR3 has 15 residues. V trimming: 0 bases; J trimming: 6 bases; junction bases outside the gene matches: 5. The CDR3 loop is CASGLVLQGANGYTF. As DNA, the CDR3 is TGTGCTAGTGGTTTGGTTTTACAGGGGGCTAATGGCTACACCTTC.

V gene TRBV7-6 combines with J gene TRBJ1-6; D gene uncertain. Trimming left V 4 bases short and J 10 bases short, with 14 bases between. The CDR3 covers 14 residues. Germline-derived CDR1 and CDR2 are SGHVS and FNYEAQ. CDR3 bases: TGTGCCAGCAGCTCCTTCGGGAGTACCTCACCCCTCCACTTT. It is translated as CASSSFGSTSPLHF.

This chain connects TRBV4-1 to TRBJ1-1; no clear D gene. The CDR3 is 15 amino acids. Per the germline V gene, CDR1 is MGHRA and CDR2 is YSYEKL. V shed 0 bases and J shed 2 bases, with 10 bases lying between them. The CDR3 here is CASSQDRRGNTEAFF. In DNA form, the CDR3 reads TGCGCCAGCAGCCAAGATCGTAGAGGAAACACTGAAGCTTTCTTT.

The V and J genes are TRBV5-1 and TRBJ2-5; D gene ambiguous. V lost 0 bases and J 1 base, leaving 7 bases between the germline ends. The CDR3 runs 14 residues. Germline V gene sequence: CDR1 SGHRS, CDR2 YFSETQ. CDR3 amino acids: CASSLGQSQETQYF. CDR3 coding DNA: TGCGCCAGCAGCTTGGGGCAGTCCCAAGAGACCCAGTACTTC.

This clone was recorded a few times. The chain joins TRBV10-3 to TRBJ1-1; 7 bases match TRBD1. V shed 2 bases, J shed 4 bases, and the junction held 7 bases outside the gene matches. Germline V lookup: CDR1 ENHRY, CDR2 SYGVKD. The CDR3 covers 15 residues. In DNA form, the CDR3 reads TGTGCCATCAGTGAGCCAGGGGGGGCTGCCACTGAAGCTTTCTTT. The encoded protein is CAISEPGGAATEAFF.

This chain's CDR3 is CASRGTGGLDTQYF. The CDR3 nucleotides are TGTGCCAGCAGGGGGACAGGGGGCTTAGATACGCAGTATTTT. This chain connects TRBV2 to TRBJ2-3; 12 bases match TRBD1. Germline CDR1 reads SNHLY; CDR2 reads FYNNEI. Trimming at V came to 6 bases and at J to 5 bases, leaving 3 bases not matched to a gene. The CDR3 is made up of 14 amino acids.

The chain combines TRBV12-5 with TRBJ1-4; D remains ambiguous. The CDR3 length is 14 residues. V was cut by 5 bases and J by 6 bases, with 13 bases left in between. CDR1 is LGHNT and CDR2 is FRNRAP in the germline V gene. The CDR3: CASGLGLGYEKLFF. The CDR3 coding sequence is TGTGCTAGTGGTCTCGGTTTGGGGTATGAAAAACTGTTTTTT.

The V and J genes are TRBV11-2 and TRBJ1-2, with D unclear. V shed 0 bases and J shed 8 bases, with 16 bases lying between them. Germline CDR1 and CDR2: SGHAT and FQNNGV. There are 15 residues in the CDR3. For the CDR3, the DNA is TGTGCCAGCAGCTTAGATCCCCAGCCCCTATCGGGCTACACCTTC. Translation: CASSLDPQPLSGYTF.

This chain uses TRBV7-2 with TRBJ2-7; 9 bases are shared with TRBD1. Per germline, CDR1 SGHTA and CDR2 FQGNSA. This CDR3 has 14 residues. J lost 1 base, V lost 4 bases, and 2 bases had no gene match. The CDR3 spells CASSSTGGSYEQYF. Here the CDR3 DNA reads TGTGCCAGCAGCTCGACAGGGGGGTCCTACGAGCAGTACTTC. The complete variable domain, with remaining parts taken from reference TRBV7-2 and TRBJ2-7, reads GAGVSQSPSNKVTEKGKDVELRCDPISGHTALYWYRQSLGQGLEFLIYFQGNSAPDKSGLPSDRFSAERTGGSVSTLTIQRTQQEDSAVYLCASSSTGGSYEQYFGPGTRLTVT.

The gene calls are TRBV15 and TRBJ1-2, with D tentatively TRBD1 (6 bases). This CDR3 comprises 14 residues. Germline CDR1 reads LNHNV; CDR2 reads YYDKDF (reference sequence). V was pared by 1 base and J by 7 bases, with 13 bases between. CDR3 nucleotide sequence: TGTGCCACCAGCAGAGGTGGGGGGGGCGGTGGCTACACCTTC. Its protein product is CATSRGGGGGGYTF.

This clone was seen only once. V and J are TRBV4-2 and TRBJ1-1; D not certain. Germline loops: CDR1 LGHNA, CDR2 YNFKEQ. There are 16 residues in the CDR3. V was cut by 0 bases and J by 0 bases, with 11 bases left in between. CDR3 residues: CASSQETHLMNTEAFF. The CDR3, as DNA: TGTGCCAGCAGCCAAGAGACCCACCTTATGAACACTGAAGCTTTCTTT.

This clone is a singleton in its sample. The genes are TRBV12-3 or TRBV12-4 and TRBJ2-7, with D hard to call. The germline V and J ends were trimmed by 6 bases and 5 bases, with 14 bases remaining between them. This CDR3 has 13 residues. The chain's CDR3 is CASSHGGAHEQYF. The CDR3 region has the DNA TGTGCCAGCAGCCACGGCGGCGCCCACGAGCAGTACTTC.

The genes are TRBV10-3 and TRBJ2-3, with 12 bases matching TRBD2. The CDR3 has 14 amino acids. The trim removed 6 bases at V and 4 bases at J, leaving 2 bases unmatched. CDR1 is ENHRY, CDR2 SYGVKD, per germline. In DNA, the CDR3 is TGTGCCATCAGATCTAGCGGGGGGGCAGATACGCAGTATTTT. It yields the protein CAIRSSGGADTQYF.